This TCR beta chain was obtained from a study of blood T cell repertoires in COVID-19. Overall study: The origin of the acute and convalescent COVID-19 samples was the United States, Italy and Spain.

The CDR3 runs to 15 residues. The germline CDR1 and CDR2 sequences are MNHEY and SVGAGI. Trimming shortened V by 5 bases and J by 3 bases, and 14 bases separated the two germline ends. Original data processing: How many nucleated cells were present was estimated from reference gene primer amplification. TCRdb keeps only in-frame clones here, not all; method: immunoSEQ multiplex PCR. V and J calls plus clone size are reproduced from that table; the DNA served to infer D and trimming. The data show 96,000 or so clones, 70% to 90% seen once. Patients in Seattle were enrolled during active infection, then followed longitudinally.

What was sequenced was peripheral blood. The clonotype was recovered from a human donor with COVID-19, enrolled during active disease. The donor label of this sample is uncertain. The chain employs TRBV6-5 and TRBJ1-5; a weak D match, TRBD1 (5 bases). CDR3 DNA: TGTGCCAGCAGTCCGCGGGGGGGGAACAATCAGCCCCAGCATTTT. Translated: CASSPRGGNNQPQHF.